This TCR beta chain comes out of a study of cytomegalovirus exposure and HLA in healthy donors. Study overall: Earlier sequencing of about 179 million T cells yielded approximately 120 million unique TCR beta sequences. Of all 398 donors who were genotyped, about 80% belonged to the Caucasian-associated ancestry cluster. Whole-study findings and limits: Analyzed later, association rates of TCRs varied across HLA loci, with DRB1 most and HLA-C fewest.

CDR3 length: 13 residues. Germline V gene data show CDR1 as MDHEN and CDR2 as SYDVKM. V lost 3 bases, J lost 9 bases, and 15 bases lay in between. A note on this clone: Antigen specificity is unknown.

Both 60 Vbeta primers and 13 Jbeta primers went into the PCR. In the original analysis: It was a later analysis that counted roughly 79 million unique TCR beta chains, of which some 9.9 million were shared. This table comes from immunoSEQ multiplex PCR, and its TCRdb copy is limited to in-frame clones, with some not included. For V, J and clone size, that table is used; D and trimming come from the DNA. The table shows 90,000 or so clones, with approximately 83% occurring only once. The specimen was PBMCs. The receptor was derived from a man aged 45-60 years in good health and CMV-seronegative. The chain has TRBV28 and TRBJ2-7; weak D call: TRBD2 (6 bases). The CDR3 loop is CASSFSGGRAQYF. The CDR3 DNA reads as TGTGCCAGCAGTTTTTCCGGGGGTAGGGCGCAGTACTTC.